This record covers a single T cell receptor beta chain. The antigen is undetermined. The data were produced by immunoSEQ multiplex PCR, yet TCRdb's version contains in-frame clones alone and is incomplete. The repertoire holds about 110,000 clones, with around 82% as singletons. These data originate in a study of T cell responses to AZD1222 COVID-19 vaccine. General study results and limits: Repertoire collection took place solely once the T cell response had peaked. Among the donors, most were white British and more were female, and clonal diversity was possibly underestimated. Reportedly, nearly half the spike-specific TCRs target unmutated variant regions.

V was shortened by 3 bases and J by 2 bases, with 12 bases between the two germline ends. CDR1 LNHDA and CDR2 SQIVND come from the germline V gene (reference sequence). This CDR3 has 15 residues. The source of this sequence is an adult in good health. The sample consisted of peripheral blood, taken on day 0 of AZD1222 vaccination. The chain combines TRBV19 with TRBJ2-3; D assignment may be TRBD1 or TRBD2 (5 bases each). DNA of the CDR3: TGTGCCAGTAGTATGGGACGGCGCTTCACAGATACGCAGTATTTT. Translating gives CASSMGRRFTDTQYF.